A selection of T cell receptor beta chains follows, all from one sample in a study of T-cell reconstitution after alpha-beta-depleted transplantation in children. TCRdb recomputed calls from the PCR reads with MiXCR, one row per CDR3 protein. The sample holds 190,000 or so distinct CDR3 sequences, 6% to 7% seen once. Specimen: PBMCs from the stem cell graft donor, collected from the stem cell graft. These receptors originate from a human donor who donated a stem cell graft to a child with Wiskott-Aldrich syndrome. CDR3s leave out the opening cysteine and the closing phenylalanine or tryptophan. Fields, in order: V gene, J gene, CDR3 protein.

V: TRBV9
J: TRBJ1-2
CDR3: ASSVGSTNYGYT

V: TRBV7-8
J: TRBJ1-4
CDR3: ASSPPEGAAF

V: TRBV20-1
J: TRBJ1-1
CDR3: SARISEAF

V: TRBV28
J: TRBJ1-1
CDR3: ASSLSRATEAF

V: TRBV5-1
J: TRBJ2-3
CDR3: ASSSDNRVSRDTQY

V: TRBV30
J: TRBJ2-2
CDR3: AWSVAGELF

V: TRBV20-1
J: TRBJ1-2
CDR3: SARDRVISYGYT

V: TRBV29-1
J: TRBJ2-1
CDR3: SVWTSGGPLYNEQF

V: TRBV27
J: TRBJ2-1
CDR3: ASSLGFRDEQF

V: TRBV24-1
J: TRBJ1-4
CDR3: ATSAPDRVGEKLF

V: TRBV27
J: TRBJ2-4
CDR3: ASSLSSWGALAKNIQY

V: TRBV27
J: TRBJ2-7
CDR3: ASSLLAGYEQY

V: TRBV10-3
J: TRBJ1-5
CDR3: AISEGTEHNQPQH

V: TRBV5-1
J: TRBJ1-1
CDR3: ASSSKAGQVITEAF

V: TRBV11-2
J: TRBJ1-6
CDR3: ASSAWTGQRPTYNSPLH

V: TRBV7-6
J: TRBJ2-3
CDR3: ASSLRSPLADSITDTQY

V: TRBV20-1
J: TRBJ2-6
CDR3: SAFPGSGANVLT

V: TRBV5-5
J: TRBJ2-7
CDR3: ASSLMASGPPEQY

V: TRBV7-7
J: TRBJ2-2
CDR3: ASSPGLANTGELF

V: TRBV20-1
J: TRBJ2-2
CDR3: CTTGGRSTGELF

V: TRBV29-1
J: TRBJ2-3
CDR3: SHLRGRTDTQY

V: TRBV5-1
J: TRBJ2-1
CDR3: ASSLWASSYNEQF

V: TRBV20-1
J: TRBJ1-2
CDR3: SAPWTSGYT

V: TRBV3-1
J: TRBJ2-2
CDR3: ASSQDVRDGALATGELF

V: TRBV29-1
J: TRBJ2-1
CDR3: SVVAGWDEQF

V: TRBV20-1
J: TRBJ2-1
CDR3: SAREGAVRYEQF

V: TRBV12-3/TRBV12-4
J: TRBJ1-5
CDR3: ASSPRGYDNQPQH

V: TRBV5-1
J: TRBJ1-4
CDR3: ASSLVSTATNEKLF

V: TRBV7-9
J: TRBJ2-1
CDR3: ASSLSGFRYNEQF

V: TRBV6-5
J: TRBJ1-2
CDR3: ASSYSMAGVGIYGYT

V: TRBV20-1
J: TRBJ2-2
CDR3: SARTSGRPNTGELF

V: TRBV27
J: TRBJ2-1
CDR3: ASSLRDRVYNEQF

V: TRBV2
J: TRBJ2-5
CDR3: ASSTIETQY

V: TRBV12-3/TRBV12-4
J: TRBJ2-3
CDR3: ASRVAGAQPTDTQY

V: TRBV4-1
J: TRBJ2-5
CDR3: ASSQSGRGGETQY

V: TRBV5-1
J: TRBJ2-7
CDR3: ASSLRTDYEQY

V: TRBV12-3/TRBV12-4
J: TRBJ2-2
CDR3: ASKPGTVNTGELF

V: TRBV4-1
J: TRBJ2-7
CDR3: ASSSVAVPTYEQY

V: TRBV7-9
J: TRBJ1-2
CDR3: ASSLDT

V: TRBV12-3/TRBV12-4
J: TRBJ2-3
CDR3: ASRHPGTAPTDTQY

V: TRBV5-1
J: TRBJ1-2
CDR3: ASSLNRDGYT

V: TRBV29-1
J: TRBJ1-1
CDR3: SVGGTGTNTEAF

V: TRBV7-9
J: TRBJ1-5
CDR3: ASSRQDNQPQH

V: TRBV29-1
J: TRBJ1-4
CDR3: SVLDNAEKLF

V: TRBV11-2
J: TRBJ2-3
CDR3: ASSFNPGTGALGTDTQY

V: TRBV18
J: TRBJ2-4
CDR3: ASSPRDSIAKNIQY

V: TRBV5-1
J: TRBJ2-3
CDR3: ASSLAWTSGGLSTDTQY

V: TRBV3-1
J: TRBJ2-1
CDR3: ASTPVGGADGEQF

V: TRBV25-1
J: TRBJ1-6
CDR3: ASSEVPTFSPLH